The sequence of this T cell receptor (beta chain) was determined in a study of blood T cells in healthy people across ages. The table lists this clonotype with a few counts. Looked up from germline, CDR1 is MNHEY and CDR2 is SMNVEV (reference sequence). The length of the CDR3 is 15 residues. Unmatched junction bases numbered 3, after V lost 4 bases and J lost 1 base. Sample-barcoded 5' priming and a J-beta primer mix drove a second PCR of 7 to 11 cycles. MiXCR was run by TCRdb on the 5' RACE reads, yielding one entry per CDR3 protein. The sample comprises some 1,500,000 distinct CDR3 sequences, 40% to 45% of which are singletons, and about 4.1% rests with the top ten. Isolation of PBMCs gave at least 6 million cells per sample.

The sample was blood. This clonotype was sampled from a woman aged 18-29 years in good health. The chain employs TRBV27 and TRBJ2-2, with 7 bases identical to TRBD2. In DNA, the CDR3 is TGTGCCAGCAGTTGGGGAGGGGAGAACACCGGGGAGCTGTTTTTT. The encoded protein is CASSWGGENTGELFF.